This is a list of T cell receptor beta chains from one sample in a study of T cells in Graves' hyperthyroidism and ophthalmopathy. In TCRdb, the multiplex PCR reads were re-called with MiXCR into one record per CDR3 protein. The sample has more than 350,000 distinct CDR3 sequences, roughly 15% seen once; the top ten hold roughly a third. Sequenced: blood. These receptors originate from a woman in her thirties with Graves' hyperthyroidism that later progressed to Graves' ophthalmopathy. The CDR3 runs from the conserved cysteine through the conserved F or W. The D gene is left open where the match is weak. Clone size is given for some rows only: seen once, a few or many times, or a class if the clone is expanded.

v_gene: TRBV6-2/TRBV6-3; abundance: many; d_gene: .; j_gene: TRBJ1-6; CDR3nt: TGTGCCAGCAGTACCGGGACTGGGTGGGGGAATTCACCCCTCCACTTT; CDR3aa: CASSTGTGWGNSPLHF
v_gene: TRBV29-1; abundance: few; d_gene: TRBD2; j_gene: TRBJ2-2; CDR3nt: TGCAGCGTTGAAAACCCGGGGGGGCACGGCACCGGGGAGCTGTTTTTT; CDR3aa: CSVENPGGHGTGELFF
v_gene: TRBV11-2; abundance: .; d_gene: .; j_gene: TRBJ1-1; CDR3nt: TGTGCCAGCAAGGGCAGATTATTCACGAACACTGAAGCATTCTTT; CDR3aa: CASKGRLFTNTEAFF
v_gene: TRBV14; abundance: many; d_gene: TRBD1; j_gene: TRBJ2-1; CDR3nt: TGTGCCAGCAGCCAACCGACAGGGGACGAGCAGTTCTTC; CDR3aa: CASSQPTGDEQFF
v_gene: TRBV9; abundance: many; d_gene: TRBD1; j_gene: TRBJ2-7; CDR3nt: TGTGCCAGCAGCGTCGGGACAGGCTCTATTCCCTACGAGCAGTACTTC; CDR3aa: CASSVGTGSIPYEQYF
v_gene: TRBV19; abundance: .; d_gene: .; j_gene: TRBJ1-1; CDR3nt: TGTGCCAGCCTGACTGGTCCCGGGACTGAAGCTTTCTTT; CDR3aa: CASLTGPGTEAFF
v_gene: TRBV2; abundance: many; d_gene: TRBD1; j_gene: TRBJ2-3; CDR3nt: TGTGCCAGCAGTGTCTCGGCAGGGGGCTTTACAGATACGCAGTATTTT; CDR3aa: CASSVSAGGFTDTQYF
v_gene: TRBV20-1; abundance: once; d_gene: .; j_gene: TRBJ1-2; CDR3nt: TGCAGTGTTAGCGGACCGCCTAACTATGGCTACACCTTC; CDR3aa: CSVSGPPNYGYTF
v_gene: TRBV5-1; abundance: .; d_gene: .; j_gene: TRBJ1-2; CDR3nt: TGCGCCAGCAGCGAAGGGGGTACTAACCATGGCTACACCTTC; CDR3aa: CASSEGGTNHGYTF
v_gene: TRBV19; abundance: few; d_gene: TRBD2; j_gene: TRBJ2-2; CDR3nt: TGTGCCAGTAGTATAGATGCGGGGGCGAACACCGGGGAGCTGTTTTTT; CDR3aa: CASSIDAGANTGELFF
v_gene: TRBV2; abundance: many; d_gene: TRBD1; j_gene: TRBJ2-5; CDR3nt: TGTGCCAGCAACCAGGGGGCCGGGGAGACCCAGTACTTC; CDR3aa: CASNQGAGETQYF
v_gene: TRBV6-5; abundance: few; d_gene: .; j_gene: TRBJ2-7; CDR3nt: TGTGCCAGCAGTTACGGACGGGCGACCTACGAGCAGTACTTC; CDR3aa: CASSYGRATYEQYF
v_gene: TRBV4-1; abundance: .; d_gene: TRBD2; j_gene: TRBJ2-1; CDR3nt: TGCGCCAGCAGCCCGAGACTAGCGGGAGGGCACTACCAAGAGACCCAGTTCTTC; CDR3aa: CASSPRLAGGHYQETQFF
v_gene: TRBV29-1; abundance: .; d_gene: TRBD1; j_gene: TRBJ1-2; CDR3nt: TGCAGCGTTGTGTTCCGGGACAGGGGGCTGGTTTCGGTCGGCTACACCTTC; CDR3aa: CSVVFRDRGLVSVGYTF
v_gene: TRBV4-1; abundance: few; d_gene: .; j_gene: TRBJ2-5; CDR3nt: TGCGCCAGCAGCCAAGATTCGGGACCCACCCGGGAGACCCAGTACTTC; CDR3aa: CASSQDSGPTRETQYF
v_gene: TRBV5-8; abundance: many; d_gene: TRBD2; j_gene: TRBJ2-3; CDR3nt: TGTGCCAGCAGCTCCTTGACTAGCGCCTCCACAGATACGCAGTATTTT; CDR3aa: CASSSLTSASTDTQYF
v_gene: TRBV10-3; abundance: few; d_gene: .; j_gene: TRBJ1-4; CDR3nt: TGTGCCATCAGTGAGTCGAATCAGGCCCTCAATGAAAAACTGTTTTTT; CDR3aa: CAISESNQALNEKLFF
v_gene: TRBV27; abundance: many; d_gene: .; j_gene: TRBJ2-7; CDR3nt: TGTGCCAGCAGTTTATCGCGAGTACAAATCCAGCAGTACTTC; CDR3aa: CASSLSRVQIQQYF
v_gene: TRBV6-1; abundance: few; d_gene: .; j_gene: TRBJ2-1; CDR3nt: TGTGCCAGCAGTAACAGGGTTGTCAGCGATGAGCAGTTCTTC; CDR3aa: CASSNRVVSDEQFF
v_gene: TRBV5-1; abundance: many; d_gene: .; j_gene: TRBJ2-7; CDR3nt: TGCGCCAGCAGCGACGGGACGGGGTCCTACGAGCAGTACTTC; CDR3aa: CASSDGTGSYEQYF
v_gene: TRBV15; abundance: .; d_gene: .; j_gene: TRBJ1-2; CDR3nt: TGTGCCACCAGCCGGGGGGGGGCAGCTAACTATGGCTACACCTTC; CDR3aa: CATSRGGAANYGYTF
v_gene: TRBV9; abundance: few; d_gene: TRBD1; j_gene: TRBJ2-1; CDR3nt: TGTGCCAGCAGCCAGACCTCAGGGGGCAATGAGCAGTTCTTC; CDR3aa: CASSQTSGGNEQFF
v_gene: TRBV10-2; abundance: .; d_gene: .; j_gene: TRBJ1-1; CDR3nt: TGCGCCAGCAGTGAGGAGGGTATGAACACTGAAGCTTTCTTT; CDR3aa: CASSEEGMNTEAFF
v_gene: TRBV7-3; abundance: .; d_gene: TRBD1; j_gene: TRBJ2-1; CDR3nt: TGTGCCAGCAGCTCTGCTGGACAGGGGGACAATGAGCAGTTCTTC; CDR3aa: CASSSAGQGDNEQFF
v_gene: TRBV4-3; abundance: .; d_gene: .; j_gene: TRBJ2-7; CDR3nt: TGCGCCAGCAGCCAAGATTCGATCGGGGATCGGGCCTACGAGCAGTACTTC; CDR3aa: CASSQDSIGDRAYEQYF
v_gene: TRBV28; abundance: .; d_gene: .; j_gene: TRBJ2-1; CDR3nt: TGTGCCAGCAGAGGGGGGAGGGCCATCTACAATGAGCAGTTCTTC; CDR3aa: CASRGGRAIYNEQFF
v_gene: TRBV15; abundance: many; d_gene: .; j_gene: TRBJ2-1; CDR3nt: TGTGCCACCAGCAGTGCTAGAATGCACCCCTTAGACAATGAGCAGTTCTTC; CDR3aa: CATSSARMHPLDNEQFF
v_gene: TRBV20-1; abundance: many; d_gene: TRBD1; j_gene: TRBJ2-7; CDR3nt: TGCAGTGCTACGGACAGGGAATCCTACGAGCAGTACTTC; CDR3aa: CSATDRESYEQYF
v_gene: TRBV18; abundance: many; d_gene: .; j_gene: TRBJ1-1; CDR3nt: TGTGCCAGCTCACCAGAGGGGCTTGGGGTCACTGAAGCTTTCTTT; CDR3aa: CASSPEGLGVTEAFF
v_gene: TRBV6-1; abundance: few; d_gene: TRBD1; j_gene: TRBJ1-5; CDR3nt: TGTGCCAGCAGTTCCGGACAGGGGAACCGGCCCCAGCATTTT; CDR3aa: CASSSGQGNRPQHF
v_gene: TRBV10-3; abundance: many; d_gene: .; j_gene: TRBJ2-1; CDR3nt: TGTGCCATCAGTGAGTCCGCCCTCTCCCCCCATGAGCAGTTCTTC; CDR3aa: CAISESALSPHEQFF
v_gene: TRBV20-1; abundance: many; d_gene: TRBD1; j_gene: TRBJ2-3; CDR3nt: TGCAGCGTACAGGGGGCGAGCACAGATACGCAGTATTTT; CDR3aa: CSVQGASTDTQYF
v_gene: TRBV4-1; abundance: few; d_gene: .; j_gene: TRBJ1-1; CDR3nt: TGCGCCAGCAGCCAAGTACAGGCGATGAACACTGAAGGTTTCTTT; CDR3aa: CASSQVQAMNTEGFF
v_gene: TRBV27; abundance: few; d_gene: TRBD1; j_gene: TRBJ1-5; CDR3nt: TGTGCCAGCAGACAGGGGGTAAGGAATCAGCCCCAGCATTTT; CDR3aa: CASRQGVRNQPQHF
v_gene: TRBV6-5; abundance: many; d_gene: .; j_gene: TRBJ2-5; CDR3nt: TGTGCCAGCAGTTACGCAGGGTATGAGACCCAGTACTTC; CDR3aa: CASSYAGYETQYF
v_gene: TRBV25-1; abundance: .; d_gene: TRBD1; j_gene: TRBJ2-3; CDR3nt: TGTGCCAGCAGTCTACCCCGGACAGGGGCTGTGGCAGATACGCAGTATTTT; CDR3aa: CASSLPRTGAVADTQYF